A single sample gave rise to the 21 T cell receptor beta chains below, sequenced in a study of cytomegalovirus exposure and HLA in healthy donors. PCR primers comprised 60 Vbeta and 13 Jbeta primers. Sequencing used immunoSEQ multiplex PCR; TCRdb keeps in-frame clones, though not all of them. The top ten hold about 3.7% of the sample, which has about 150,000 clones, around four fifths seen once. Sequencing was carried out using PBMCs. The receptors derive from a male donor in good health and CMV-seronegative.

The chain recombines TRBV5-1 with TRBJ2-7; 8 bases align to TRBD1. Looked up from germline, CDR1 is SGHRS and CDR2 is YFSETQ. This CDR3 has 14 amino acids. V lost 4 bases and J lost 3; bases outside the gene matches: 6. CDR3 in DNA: TGCGCCAGCAGCACAGGACAGGGACGCTACGAGCAGTACTTC. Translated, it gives CASSTGQGRYEQYF.

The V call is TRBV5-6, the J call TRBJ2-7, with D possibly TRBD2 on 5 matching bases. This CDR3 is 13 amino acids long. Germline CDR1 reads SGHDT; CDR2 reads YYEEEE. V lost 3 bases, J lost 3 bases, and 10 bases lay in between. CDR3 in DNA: TGTGCCAGCAGCTCTGGACTTTTCTACGAGCAGTACTTC. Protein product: CASSSGLFYEQYF.

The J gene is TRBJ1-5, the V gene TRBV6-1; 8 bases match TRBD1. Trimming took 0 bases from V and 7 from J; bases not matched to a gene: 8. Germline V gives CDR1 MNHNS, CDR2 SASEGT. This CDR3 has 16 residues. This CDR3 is CASSEAEGQGEQPQHF. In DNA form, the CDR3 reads TGTGCCAGCAGTGAAGCGGAAGGACAGGGCGAGCAGCCCCAGCATTTT.

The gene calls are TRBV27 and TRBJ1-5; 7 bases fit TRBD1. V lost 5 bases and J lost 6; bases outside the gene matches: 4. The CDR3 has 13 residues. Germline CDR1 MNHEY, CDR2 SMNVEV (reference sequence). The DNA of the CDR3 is TGTGCCAGCAGTAGACAGGGTGGTCAGCCCCAGCATTTT. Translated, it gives CASSRQGGQPQHF.

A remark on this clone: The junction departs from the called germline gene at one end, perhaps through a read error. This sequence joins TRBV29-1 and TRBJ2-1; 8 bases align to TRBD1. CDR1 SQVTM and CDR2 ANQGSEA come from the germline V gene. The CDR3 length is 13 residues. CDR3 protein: CGVAQGAYNEQFF. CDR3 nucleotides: TGCGGCGTTGCACAGGGGGCCTACAATGAGCAGTTCTTC.

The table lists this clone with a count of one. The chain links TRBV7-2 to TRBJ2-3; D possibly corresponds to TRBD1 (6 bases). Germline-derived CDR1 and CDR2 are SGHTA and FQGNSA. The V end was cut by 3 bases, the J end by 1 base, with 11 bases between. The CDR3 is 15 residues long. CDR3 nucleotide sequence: TGTGCCAGCAGCTTTTCGACAGGAGGCACAGATACGCAGTATTTT. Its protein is CASSFSTGGTDTQYF.

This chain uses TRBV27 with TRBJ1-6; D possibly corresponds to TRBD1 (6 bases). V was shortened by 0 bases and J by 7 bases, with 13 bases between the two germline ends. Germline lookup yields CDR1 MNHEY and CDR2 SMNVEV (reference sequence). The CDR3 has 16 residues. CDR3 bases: TGTGCCAGCAGTTTATCCACAGGGAGTCGCAATTCACCCCTCCACTTT. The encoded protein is CASSLSTGSRNSPLHF.

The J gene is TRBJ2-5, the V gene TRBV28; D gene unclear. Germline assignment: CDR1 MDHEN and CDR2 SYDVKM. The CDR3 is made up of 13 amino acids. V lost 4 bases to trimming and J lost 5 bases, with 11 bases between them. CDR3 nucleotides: TGTGCCAGCAGTTCCCCCGCGCTTGAGACCCAGTACTTC. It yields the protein CASSSPALETQYF.

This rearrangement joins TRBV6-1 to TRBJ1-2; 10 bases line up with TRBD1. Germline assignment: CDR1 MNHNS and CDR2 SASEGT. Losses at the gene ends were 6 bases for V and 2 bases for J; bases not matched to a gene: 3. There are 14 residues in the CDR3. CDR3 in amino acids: CASRGQGSNYGYTF. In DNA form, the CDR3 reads TGTGCCAGCAGGGGACAGGGGTCAAACTATGGCTACACCTTC.

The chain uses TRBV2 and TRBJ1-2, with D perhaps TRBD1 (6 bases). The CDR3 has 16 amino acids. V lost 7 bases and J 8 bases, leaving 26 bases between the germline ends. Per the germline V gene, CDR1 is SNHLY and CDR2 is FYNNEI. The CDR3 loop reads CASTMILSGGASGYTF. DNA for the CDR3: TGTGCCAGCACCATGATTCTGAGCGGGGGCGCGTCGGGCTACACCTTC.

The CDR3 loop is CASSWAGGSYEQYF. Here the CDR3 DNA reads TGTGCCAGTTCGTGGGCGGGAGGGTCCTACGAGCAGTACTTC. This chain connects TRBV19 to TRBJ2-7; 9 bases are a match to TRBD2. CDR1 is LNHDA, CDR2 SQIVND, per germline (reference sequence). CDR3 size: 14 residues. V lost 8 bases to trimming and J lost 1 base; unmatched junction nucleotides: 6.

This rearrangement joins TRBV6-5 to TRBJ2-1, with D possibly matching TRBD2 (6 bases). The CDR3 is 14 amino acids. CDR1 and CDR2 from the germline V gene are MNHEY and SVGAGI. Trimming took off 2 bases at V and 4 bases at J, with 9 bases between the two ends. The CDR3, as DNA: TGTGCCAGCAGTTACCGGGAGTCGTACAATGAGCAGTTCTTC. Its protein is CASSYRESYNEQFF.

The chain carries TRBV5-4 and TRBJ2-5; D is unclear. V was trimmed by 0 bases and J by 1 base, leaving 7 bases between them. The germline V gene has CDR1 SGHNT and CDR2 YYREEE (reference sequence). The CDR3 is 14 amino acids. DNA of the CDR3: TGTGCCAGCAGCTTGGTGGCCACCCAAGAGACCCAGTACTTC. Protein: CASSLVATQETQYF.

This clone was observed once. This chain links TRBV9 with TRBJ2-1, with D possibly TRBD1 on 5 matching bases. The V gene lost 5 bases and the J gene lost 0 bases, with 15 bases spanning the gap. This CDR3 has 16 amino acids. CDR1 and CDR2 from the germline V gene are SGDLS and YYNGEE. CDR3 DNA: TGTGCCAGCAGTCCCCCCGACAGCAGCTCCTACAATGAGCAGTTCTTC. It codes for CASSPPDSSSYNEQFF.

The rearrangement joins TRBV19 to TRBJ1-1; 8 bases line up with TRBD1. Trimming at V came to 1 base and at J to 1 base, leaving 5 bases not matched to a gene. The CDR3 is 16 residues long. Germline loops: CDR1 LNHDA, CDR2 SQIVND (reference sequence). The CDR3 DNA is TGTGCCAGTAGTATAGGTTGGGGGACAGGGAACACTGAAGCTTTCTTT. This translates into CASSIGWGTGNTEAFF.

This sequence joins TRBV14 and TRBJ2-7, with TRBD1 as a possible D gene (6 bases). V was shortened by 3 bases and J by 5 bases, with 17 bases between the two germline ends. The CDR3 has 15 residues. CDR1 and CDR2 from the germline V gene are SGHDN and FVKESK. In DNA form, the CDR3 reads TGTGCCAGCAGCCATTCCCTCAGGGGCCTCCACGAGCAGTACTTC. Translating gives CASSHSLRGLHEQYF.

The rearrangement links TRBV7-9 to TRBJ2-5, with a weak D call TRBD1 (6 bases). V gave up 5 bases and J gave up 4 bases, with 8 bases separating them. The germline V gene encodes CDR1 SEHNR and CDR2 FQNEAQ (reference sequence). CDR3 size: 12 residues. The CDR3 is CASSDRSETQYF. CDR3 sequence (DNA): TGTGCCAGCAGCGACAGGTCAGAGACCCAGTACTTC.

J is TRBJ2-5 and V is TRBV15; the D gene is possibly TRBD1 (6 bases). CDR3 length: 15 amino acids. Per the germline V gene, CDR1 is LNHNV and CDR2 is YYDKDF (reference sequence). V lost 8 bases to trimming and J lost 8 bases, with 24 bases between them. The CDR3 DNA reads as TGTGCCACCCTCCAAACCGGGACATATCCCGGTACCCAGTACTTC. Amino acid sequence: CATLQTGTYPGTQYF.

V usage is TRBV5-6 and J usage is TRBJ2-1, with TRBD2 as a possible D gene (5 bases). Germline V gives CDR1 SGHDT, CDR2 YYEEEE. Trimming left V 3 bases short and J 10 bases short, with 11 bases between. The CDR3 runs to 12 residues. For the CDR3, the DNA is TGTGCCAGCAGCTCCCTGAGGAGGGAGCAGTTCTTC. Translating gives CASSSLRREQFF.

CDR3 nucleotide sequence: TGTGCCAGCAGCACTGGACTGCCCGCGGAGACCCAGTACTTC. Translating gives CASSTGLPAETQYF. The rearrangement links TRBV7-2 to TRBJ2-5; TRBD2 is a possible D gene (5 bases). Germline V gene data show CDR1 as SGHTA and CDR2 as FQGNSA. The CDR3 contains 14 residues. Trimming took 5 bases from V and 5 from J, leaving 15 bases between them.

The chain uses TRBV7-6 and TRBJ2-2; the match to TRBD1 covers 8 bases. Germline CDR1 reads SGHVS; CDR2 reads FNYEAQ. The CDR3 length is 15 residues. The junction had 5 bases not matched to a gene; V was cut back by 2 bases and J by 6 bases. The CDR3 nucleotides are TGTGCCAGCAGCTTACAGGGGGCATCGGCCGGGGAGCTGTTTTTT. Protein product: CASSLQGASAGELFF.